These T cell receptor beta chains were read from a single sample in a study of T cell changes during pregnancy in multiple sclerosis. The table came from immunoSEQ multiplex PCR; TCRdb's copy has only in-frame clones and leaves some out. The sample shows around 56,000 clones, approximately 90% of them seen only once. The sample here was peripheral blood, taken after pregnancy. The receptors were sampled from a female donor with multiple sclerosis, enrolled in a pregnancy study. CDR3s include the opening cysteine and the closing phenylalanine or tryptophan. The D gene is left open where the match is weak. Only part of the rows carry a size: once, few, many, or a class if the clone is expanded.

size	V	D	J	DNA	CDR3
.	TRBV19	.	TRBJ1-6	TGTGCCAGTACCCCCCGGGGGGGAGGGAGAATTAATTCACCCCTCCACTTT	CASTPRGGGRINSPLHF
.	TRBV9	TRBD2	TRBJ2-3	TGTGCCAGCAGCGTAGTCGCTAGCGGGTACACAGATACGCAGTATTTT	CASSVVASGYTDTQYF
.	TRBV5-1	TRBD1	TRBJ2-1	TGCGCCAGCAGCTGGCCGAATAGTCAAGACAGGGACAGTACCTACAATGAGCAGTTCTTC	CASSWPNSQDRDSTYNEQFF
.	TRBV18	.	TRBJ1-2	TGTGCCAGCTCACCCCGGGGTGGCTACACCTTC	CASSPRGGYTF
.	TRBV29-1	.	TRBJ2-3	TGCAGCGTTGAGAGGACAAGGAGCACAGATACGCAGTATTTT	CSVERTRSTDTQYF
.	TRBV2	.	TRBJ2-5	TGTGCCAGCGTTGGCGACACCCAAGAGACCCAGTACTTC	CASVGDTQETQYF
.	TRBV9	.	TRBJ1-1	TGTGCCAGCAGCGTCGGTTGGGTGCGGACTGAAGCTTTCTTT	CASSVGWVRTEAFF
.	TRBV15	.	TRBJ1-2	TGTGCCACCAGCAGAGAGATCAGGGGCTATGGCTACACCTTC	CATSREIRGYGYTF
few	TRBV27	.	TRBJ1-1	TGTGCCAGCAGTGCTAGGGGCACTGAAGCTTTCTTT	CASSARGTEAFF
.	TRBV10-3	TRBD1	TRBJ1-2	TGTGCCATCAGTGAGGGACAGGGGACGTATGGCTACACCTTC	CAISEGQGTYGYTF
.	TRBV6-6	.	TRBJ1-2	TGTGCCAGCAGTTATGGGCGTTCCCGTCCCCACGGCTACACCTTC	CASSYGRSRPHGYTF
.	TRBV18	.	TRBJ1-3	TGTGCCAGCTCACCGGGCGTTGTCAGAAACACCATATATTTT	CASSPGVVRNTIYF
once	TRBV7-9	.	TRBJ1-6	TGTGCCAGCAGATTCGGGGAGGGGCCCCTCCACTTT	CASRFGEGPLHF
.	TRBV7-9	.	TRBJ2-7	TGTGCCAGCAGCTTAATTGGGGTCGGGGTCCACGAGCAGTACTTC	CASSLIGVGVHEQYF
.	TRBV2	TRBD1	TRBJ1-6	TGTGCCAGTTCCCCGGGACAGGGTGGGGTTCCCCTCCACTTT	CASSPGQGGVPLHF
.	TRBV11-2	TRBD1	TRBJ2-7	TGTGCCAGCAGCCGGGACAGGGAATTCGAGCAGTACTTC	CASSRDREFEQYF
.	TRBV4-2	TRBD1	TRBJ1-2	TGTGCCAGCAGCCAAGATCCGTTGACAGGGGATGGCTACACCTTC	CASSQDPLTGDGYTF
.	TRBV5-1	TRBD2	TRBJ2-5	TGCGCCAGCAGCCCGGGGGGGGGAGCGGAGACCCAGTACTTC	CASSPGGGAETQYF
.	TRBV18	TRBD2	TRBJ2-1	TGTGCCAGCTCACCACCGCTAGCGGGGGGGAATGAGCAGTTCTTC	CASSPPLAGGNEQFF
.	TRBV7-8	.	TRBJ1-6	TGTGCCAGCAGCTCCGGACAGAGGGGTAATTCACCCCTCCACTTT	CASSSGQRGNSPLHF
.	TRBV5-6	.	TRBJ1-2	TGTGCCAGCAGCTCCGGGGAACATAACTATGGCTACACCTTC	CASSSGEHNYGYTF
.	TRBV19	.	TRBJ2-1	TGTGCCAGTAGTGGGGGGTGGGGGAGTACGTCCTACAATGAGCAGTTCTTC	CASSGGWGSTSYNEQFF
.	TRBV27	.	TRBJ2-2	TGTGCCAGCTCGTCGGTTACCAACACCGGGGAGCTGTTTTTT	CASSSVTNTGELFF
.	TRBV4-1	TRBD1	TRBJ1-2	TGCGCCAGCAGCGCCCCGGGACAGGGCATTAGCTACACCTTC	CASSAPGQGISYTF
once	TRBV10-3	.	TRBJ2-5	TGTGCCATCAGTGGACAGGCTCAAGAGACCCAGTACTTC	CAISGQAQETQYF
.	TRBV2	.	TRBJ1-2	TGTGCCAGCCGGGAGGGTGGTGTTGATGGCTACACCTTC	CASREGGVDGYTF
many	TRBV28	.	TRBJ2-1	TGTGCCAGCAGTCCGGCCCCGGGATCTGAGCAGTTCTTC	CASSPAPGSEQFF
.	TRBV7-9	.	TRBJ1-2	TGTGCCAGCAGCTTAGGAATGGGGGCTGGCTACACCTTC	CASSLGMGAGYTF
.	TRBV10-3	TRBD1	TRBJ2-5	TGTGCCATCAGTGAGCAGAGACAGGGGGTAGAGACCCAGTACTTC	CAISEQRQGVETQYF
.	TRBV11-2	TRBD2	TRBJ2-1	TGTGCCAGCAGCAGCGGGGGGAGCTCCTACAATGAGCAGTTCTTC	CASSSGGSSYNEQFF
.	TRBV11-2	.	TRBJ1-4	TGTGCCAGCAGCCAGGCGGGACTCCAAGAAAAACTGTTTTTT	CASSQAGLQEKLFF
.	TRBV15	.	TRBJ1-4	TGTGCCACCAGCAGGGCCATTAATGAAAAACTGTTTTTT	CATSRAINEKLFF
.	TRBV18	.	TRBJ1-4	TGTGCCAGCTCACCCCGGGCGGGGTCGGATGAAAAACTGTTTTTT	CASSPRAGSDEKLFF
.	TRBV7-6	.	TRBJ2-7	TGTGCCAGCAGCTTAGGGTCGGGGACCTACGAGCAGTACTTC	CASSLGSGTYEQYF
.	TRBV28	.	TRBJ2-3	TGTGCCAGCAGTTTACTTGTCACAGATACGCAGTATTTT	CASSLLVTDTQYF
.	TRBV4-3	TRBD1	TRBJ1-1	TGCGCCAGCAGCCAACTACAGGGGTTTGGGACTGAAGCTTTCTTT	CASSQLQGFGTEAFF
.	TRBV10-1	TRBD1	TRBJ2-1	TGCGCCAGCAGTGAGAACCAGGGGGCCCCCTACAATGAGCAGTTCTTC	CASSENQGAPYNEQFF
.	TRBV5-4	.	TRBJ2-7	TGTGCCAGCAGCTCCGCGGCCCCCGGGATTTCCTACGAGCAGTACTTC	CASSSAAPGISYEQYF
.	TRBV5-1	.	TRBJ1-4	TGCGCCAGCAGCTCTCAGGGGAATAATGAAAAACTGTTTTTT	CASSSQGNNEKLFF
.	TRBV7-2	.	TRBJ2-4	TGTGCCAGCAGCCCCAGATCGGGGGTCAACATTCAGTACTTC	CASSPRSGVNIQYF
.	TRBV9	TRBD2	TRBJ2-1	TGTGCCAGCAGCGTATTGGGACTAGCGGGGGGGGGTAACAATGAGCAGTTCTTC	CASSVLGLAGGGNNEQFF